These T cell receptor beta chains were read from a single sample in a study of a mutant IDH1 vaccine in newly diagnosed glioma. Antigens of these TCRs are unknown. Data came from immunoSEQ multiplex PCR; TCRdb stores just in-frame clones and leaves some out. Here the sample spans approximately 57,000 clones, 65% to 90% being singletons. Specimen: PBMCs, collected from a glioma patient whose treatment included an IDH1 peptide vaccine. The receptors shown here come from a woman aged 18-29 years with glioma. Some clones in this sample may be carry-over from other donors' samples. The CDR3 runs from the conserved cysteine through the conserved F or W. The D gene is left open where the match is weak. Rows give clone size only sometimes, using once, few, many, or a class for an expanded clone.

D | J | V | size | length | CDR3 | DNA
NA | TRBJ1-1 | TRBV6-6 | few | 13 | CASSTRGGTEAFF | TGTGCCAGCAGCACACGGGGCGGCACTGAAGCTTTCTTT
TRBD1 | TRBJ2-5 | TRBV15 | NA | 16 | CATSPIRGGAEETQYF | TGTGCCACCAGCCCTATCCGAGGGGGCGCGGAAGAGACCCAGTACTTC
NA | TRBJ1-4 | TRBV7-9 | once | 15 | CASSLAGPKEEKLFF | TGTGCCAGCAGCTTAGCGGGACCGAAGGAGGAAAAACTGTTTTTT
NA | TRBJ1-3 | TRBV30 | NA | 19 | CAWSIDGQPSSSSGNTIYF | TGTGCCTGGAGTATCGATGGACAGCCTTCCTCCAGCTCTGGAAACACCATATATTTT
NA | TRBJ1-2 | TRBV4-1 | NA | 13 | CASSPQMNYGYTF | TGCGCCAGCAGCCCCCAGATGAACTATGGCTACACCTTC
TRBD2 | TRBJ2-3 | TRBV7-3 | NA | 14 | CASSFAGATDTQYF | TGTGCCAGCAGCTTTGCGGGAGCAACAGATACGCAGTATTTT
NA | TRBJ2-7 | TRBV19 | once | 12 | CASRAGSYEQYF | TGTGCCAGTCGAGCAGGCTCCTACGAGCAGTACTTC
TRBD2 | TRBJ2-7 | TRBV12-5 | NA | 15 | CASGLGLAGIDEQYF | TGTGCTAGTGGTTTGGGGCTAGCGGGGATCGACGAGCAGTACTTC
NA | TRBJ1-3 | TRBV6-5 | few | 12 | CAAGGPGNTIYF | TGTGCCGCGGGGGGGCCAGGAAACACCATATATTTT
NA | TRBJ2-7 | TRBV29-1 | NA | 12 | CSVGEGGYEQYF | TGCAGCGTTGGGGAAGGGGGATACGAGCAGTACTTC
NA | TRBJ1-1 | TRBV6-5 | NA | 14 | CASSYAGLSTEAFF | TGTGCCAGCAGTTATGCGGGACTGAGCACTGAAGCTTTCTTT
NA | TRBJ1-2 | TRBV5-4 | NA | 13 | CASSWAGGYGYTF | TGTGCCAGCAGCTGGGCCGGGGGATACGGCTACACCTTC
NA | TRBJ2-1 | TRBV27 | NA | 14 | CASSPGAQPNEQFF | TGTGCCAGCAGCCCCGGCGCACAGCCAAATGAGCAGTTCTTC
NA | TRBJ2-7 | TRBV27 | NA | 15 | CASSWGGRAYEGQYF | TGTGCCAGCAGTTGGGGTGGGAGAGCCTACGAGGGGCAGTACTTC
NA | TRBJ2-1 | TRBV5-6 | NA | 15 | CASSIDTRPSDEQFF | TGTGCCAGCAGCATAGACACCCGCCCGTCCGATGAGCAGTTCTTC
NA | TRBJ1-6 | TRBV12-5 | NA | 13 | CASGFEGTSPLHF | TGTGCTAGTGGTTTCGAGGGGACTTCACCCCTCCACTTT
NA | TRBJ2-7 | TRBV6-1 | NA | 11 | CASSEGYEQYF | TGTGCCAGCAGTGAGGGGTACGAGCAGTACTTC
NA | TRBJ1-1 | TRBV29-1 | NA | 13 | CSVVWQAGTEAFF | TGCAGCGTTGTGTGGCAGGCCGGCACTGAAGCTTTCTTT
NA | TRBJ2-1 | TRBV7-6 | NA | 13 | CASSVRSYNEQFF | TGTGCCAGCAGCGTCCGGTCCTACAATGAGCAGTTCTTC
TRBD1 | TRBJ2-7 | TRBV14 | NA | 16 | CASSQAGQGGWYEQYF | TGTGCCAGCAGCCAAGCCGGACAGGGCGGATGGTACGAGCAGTACTTC
NA | TRBJ1-5 | TRBV12-5 | NA | 13 | CASGLVPNQPQHF | TGTGCTAGTGGTTTGGTTCCGAATCAGCCCCAGCATTTT
TRBD2 | TRBJ2-7 | TRBV11-3 | NA | 15 | CASSQPGLALYEQYF | TGTGCCAGCAGCCAACCGGGACTAGCATTATACGAGCAGTACTTC
NA | TRBJ1-4 | TRBV30 | few | 15 | CAWNPNSMTNEKLFF | TGTGCCTGGAATCCCAATTCGATGACTAATGAAAAACTGTTTTTT
NA | TRBJ1-4 | TRBV4-3 | few | 16 | CASSLQGGMTNEKLFF | TGCGCCAGCAGCCTCCAGGGAGGAATGACTAATGAAAAACTGTTTTTT
TRBD1 | TRBJ1-2 | TRBV9 | NA | 13 | CASSASGGWGYTF | TGTGCCAGCAGCGCCTCAGGGGGCTGGGGCTACACCTTC
TRBD1 | TRBJ2-7 | TRBV6-5 | NA | 12 | CASRGTADEQYF | TGTGCCAGCAGAGGGACAGCCGACGAGCAGTACTTC
NA | TRBJ1-2 | TRBV29-1 | NA | 13 | CSVQTQVDYGYTF | TGCAGCGTTCAAACACAGGTGGACTATGGCTACACCTTC
NA | TRBJ2-7 | TRBV7-6 | once | 13 | CASSSIHGDEQYF | TGTGCCAGCAGCAGCATCCACGGGGACGAGCAGTACTTC
NA | TRBJ1-2 | TRBV5-4 | once | 14 | CASSLGVPNYGYTF | TGTGCCAGCAGCTTGGGGGTCCCCAACTATGGCTACACCTTC
NA | TRBJ2-7 | TRBV7-9 | NA | 12 | CASSSSSYEQYF | TGTGCCAGCAGCTCAAGCAGCTACGAGCAGTACTTC
TRBD1 | TRBJ1-5 | TRBV2 | NA | 14 | CASRGTASRQPQHF | TGTGCCAGCAGGGGGACAGCTTCTCGGCAGCCCCAGCATTTT
TRBD1 | TRBJ1-6 | TRBV19 | NA | 16 | CASRSRKGQDNSPLHF | TGTGCCAGTCGCTCCCGAAAGGGACAGGATAATTCACCCCTCCACTTT
TRBD1 | TRBJ1-6 | TRBV6-6 | once | 16 | CASSYYRTGDNSPLHF | TGTGCCAGCAGTTACTATCGGACAGGGGATAATTCACCCCTCCACTTT
NA | TRBJ1-1 | TRBV12-5 | few | 13 | CASGRRQNTEAFF | TGTGCTAGTGGTCGGCGACAGAACACTGAAGCTTTCTTT
NA | TRBJ2-7 | TRBV7-8 | NA | 14 | CASSADGGPYEQYF | TGTGCCAGCAGCGCCGACGGGGGCCCCTACGAGCAGTACTTC
NA | TRBJ2-7 | TRBV9 | NA | 13 | CASSVGTSYEQYF | TGTGCCAGCAGCGTCGGTACTTCCTACGAGCAGTACTTC
NA | TRBJ1-3 | TRBV5-1 | NA | 15 | CASSPAAVSGNTIYF | TGCGCCAGCAGCCCCGCGGCGGTTTCAGGAAACACCATATATTTT
NA | TRBJ1-2 | TRBV7-2 | NA | 16 | CASSSLGRGSEDGYTF | TGTGCCAGCAGCTCCCTCGGTCGGGGAAGCGAGGATGGCTACACCTTC
NA | TRBJ2-6 | TRBV2 | NA | 16 | CASGGPGVSGANVLTF | TGTGCCAGCGGAGGGCCGGGTGTCTCTGGGGCCAACGTCCTGACTTTC
NA | TRBJ1-2 | TRBV20-1 | NA | 11 | CSATQGDGYTF | TGCAGTGCTACGCAAGGGGATGGCTACACCTTC
NA | TRBJ2-5 | TRBV5-6 | NA | 14 | CASSLGRGKETQYF | TGTGCCAGCAGCCTTGGTAGGGGGAAAGAGACCCAGTACTTC
NA | TRBJ2-7 | TRBV19 | NA | 11 | CATTDGYEQYF | TGTGCCACCACGGACGGCTACGAGCAGTACTTC
NA | TRBJ2-6 | TRBV6-5 | NA | 14 | CASSYSTGANVLTF | TGTGCCAGCAGTTACTCGACCGGGGCCAACGTCCTGACTTTC
NA | TRBJ2-6 | TRBV6-4 | NA | 15 | CASSDDRSGANVLTF | TGTGCCAGCAGTGACGATAGGTCTGGGGCCAACGTCCTGACTTTC
TRBD1 | TRBJ1-4 | TRBV6-5 | NA | 15 | CASSRRDRANEKLFF | TGTGCCAGCAGCCGCCGGGACAGGGCAAATGAAAAACTGTTTTTT
TRBD1 | TRBJ1-2 | TRBV19 | NA | 15 | CASSTADRLGRGYTF | TGTGCCAGTAGTACAGCGGACAGGTTAGGTCGAGGCTACACCTTC
NA | TRBJ1-2 | TRBV9 | NA | 14 | CASSVGRNNYGYTF | TGTGCCAGCAGCGTAGGGAGGAATAACTATGGCTACACCTTC